This T cell receptor (beta chain) was sequenced for a study of spatial heterogeneity in lung cancer. Study details: Researchers sequenced follow-up PBMC samples if they had them, and these came a median of around 24 months after resection.

From the 5' RACE reads, TCRdb called clonotypes with MiXCR, one entry per CDR3 protein. The sample has fewer than 60,000 distinct CDR3 sequences; around 7.7% are singletons. Time point specified: blood at routine non-recurrence follow-up after resection. Whole RNA came from tumor, nontumor lung or frozen PBMC and was sequenced without being sorted. This clonotype was detected a few times. The material sequenced was PBMCs, taken at follow-up. The sequence was obtained from a female donor with early-stage non-small cell lung cancer.

CDR3 nucleotides: TGTGCCAGCAGTTACACTGGACTAGCGGGGGGAAATGAGCAGTTCTTC. This codes for CASSYTGLAGGNEQFF. V and J are TRBV6-5 and TRBJ2-1; TRBD2 matches 14 bases. Trimming at V came to 2 bases and at J to 7 bases, leaving 4 bases not matched to a gene. The CDR3 loop spans 16 amino acids. Germline CDR1 reads MNHEY; CDR2 reads SVGAGI.